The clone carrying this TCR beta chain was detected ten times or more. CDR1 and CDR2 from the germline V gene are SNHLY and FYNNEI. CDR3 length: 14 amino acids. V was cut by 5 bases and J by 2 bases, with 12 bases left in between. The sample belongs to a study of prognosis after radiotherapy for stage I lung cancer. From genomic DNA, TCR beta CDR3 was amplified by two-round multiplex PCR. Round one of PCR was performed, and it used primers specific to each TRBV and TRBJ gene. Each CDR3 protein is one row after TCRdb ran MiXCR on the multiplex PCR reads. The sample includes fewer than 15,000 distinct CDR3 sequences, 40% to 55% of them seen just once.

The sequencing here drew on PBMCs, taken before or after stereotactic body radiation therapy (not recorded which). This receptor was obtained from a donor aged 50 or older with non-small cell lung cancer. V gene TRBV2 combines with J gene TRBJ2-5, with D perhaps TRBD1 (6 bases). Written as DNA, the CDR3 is TGTGCCAGCAGTCAGCGCAGGGGACAAGAGACCCAGTACTTC. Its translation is CASSQRRGQETQYF. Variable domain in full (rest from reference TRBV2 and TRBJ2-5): EPEVTQTPSHQVTQMGQEVILRCVPISNHLYFYWYRQILGQKVEFLVSFYNNEISEKSEIFDDQFSVERPDGSNFTLKIRSTKLEDSAMYFCASSQRRGQETQYFGPGTRLLVL.